This T cell receptor beta chain appears in the sequencing data of a study of a mutant IDH1 vaccine in newly diagnosed glioma. Study summary: Sex among treated patients split about 60% male, roughly 38% female; mean age was approximately 40 years.

J lost 4 bases, V lost 3 bases, and 9 bases had no gene match. Germline V gene sequence: CDR1 KGHSH, CDR2 LQKENI. The CDR3 is made up of 16 amino acids. The repertoire was sequenced with immunoSEQ multiplex PCR; TCRdb's copy has only in-frame clones and lacks some. The data contain about 24,000 clones, approximately 89% of them singletons. Study-wide results and caveats: Pseudoprogression appeared independent of alterations in top peripheral clonotypes.

Comment on this clone: Antigen: not known.

Time point meaning: baseline, week 1 (first vaccination visit). Specified treatment: pre-vaccination baseline after standard-of-care therapy. Donors had new WHO grade 3 or 4 IDH1-mutant, ATRX-lost astrocytomas. The chain links TRBV18 to TRBJ2-4, with 7 positions matching TRBD1. The source is a man aged 30 to 39 with glioma. Sequenced here: PBMCs, sampled from a glioma patient treated with radiotherapy, temozolomide or both. The CDR3 region is CASSPNLGQPKNIQYF. In nucleotides, the CDR3 is TGTGCCAGCTCACCTAATTTGGGACAGCCTAAAAACATTCAGTACTTC.